A selection of T cell receptor beta chains follows, all from one sample in a study of early T cells in non-severe SARS-CoV-2 infection. Each CDR3 protein gets one entry after TCRdb re-called the 5' RACE reads with MiXCR. Here the sample spans tens of thousands of distinct CDR3 sequences, 9% to 15% being singletons. The sequencing sample was made of whole blood. The receptors were sampled from an adult who was a healthcare worker with PCR-confirmed SARS-CoV-2 infection or an uninfected control (not recorded which). CDR3s include the opening cysteine and the closing phenylalanine or tryptophan. The D gene is left open where the match is weak. Not all rows give a size; the values are once, few, many and, for expanded clones, a class.

d_call	v_call	j_call	clone_size	cdr3_nt	cdr3_aa
NA	TRBV5-8	TRBJ1-5	few	TGTGCCAGCAGCTTGGCAGGGTCCAATCAGCCCCAGCATTTT	CASSLAGSNQPQHF
TRBD2	TRBV29-1	TRBJ2-5	once	TGCAGCGCTTCCTTTACTAGCGTCGAGACCCAGTACTTC	CSASFTSVETQYF
TRBD2	TRBV5-1	TRBJ2-1	many	TGCGCCAGCAGCTTGTGGGGACTAGCGGACCTGGGGGGCTACAATGAGCAGTTCTTC	CASSLWGLADLGGYNEQFF
TRBD1	TRBV4-3	TRBJ1-2	many	TGCGCCAGCAGCCGTAACCGACAGGGAAACTATGGCTACACCTTC	CASSRNRQGNYGYTF
NA	TRBV30	TRBJ2-3	NA	TGTGCCTGCCTGGGGGCGGGAGTCATTCTGCCAGATACGCAGTATTTT	CACLGAGVILPDTQYF
NA	TRBV7-9	TRBJ1-1	few	TGTGCCAGCAGCTTAGGTCGATCCGGGGATGAAGCTTTCTTT	CASSLGRSGDEAFF
TRBD1	TRBV7-2	TRBJ1-5	NA	TGTGCCAGCAGCTCGGGACAGCTCAATCAGCCCCAGCATTTT	CASSSGQLNQPQHF
TRBD2	TRBV7-9	TRBJ2-1	once	TGTGCCAGCAGCTTAGGGCTAGCGGGAATGGATGAGCAGTTCTTC	CASSLGLAGMDEQFF
NA	TRBV6-5	TRBJ2-2	many	TGTGCCAGCAGTTACGGCAGGGCCGGGGAGCTGTTTTTT	CASSYGRAGELFF
NA	TRBV12-3/TRBV12-4	TRBJ2-3	many	TGTGCCAGCAGTTTGGGGGACATTAGCACAGATACGCAGTATTTT	CASSLGDISTDTQYF
TRBD2	TRBV5-1	TRBJ2-4	few	TGCGCCAGCAGCCCCTCCAGCGGGACCAAAAACATTCAGTACTTC	CASSPSSGTKNIQYF
NA	TRBV2	TRBJ2-3	NA	TGTGCCAGCACAGTGTACTCCACAGATACGCAGTATTTT	CASTVYSTDTQYF
NA	TRBV12-3/TRBV12-4	TRBJ2-2	few	TGTGCCAGCAGTTCCTTACAACTAGCAACGAACACCGGGGAGCTGTTTTTT	CASSSLQLATNTGELFF
TRBD1	TRBV6-2/TRBV6-3	TRBJ1-5	NA	TGTGCCAGCAACACAGGGGGCAGTCAGCCCCAGCATTTT	CASNTGGSQPQHF
TRBD2	TRBV7-3	TRBJ2-3	NA	TGTGCCAGCAGGGAAGCGGGAGGGCCTTCAGATACGCAGTATTTT	CASREAGGPSDTQYF
TRBD2	TRBV5-4	TRBJ2-5	many	TGTGCCAGCAGCTTGGAGGCGGGGGGGGAGACCCAGTACTTC	CASSLEAGGETQYF
TRBD1	TRBV10-3	TRBJ2-2	few	TGTGCCATCAGTGTTGACAGGGGTGGAACCGGGGAGCTGTTTTTT	CAISVDRGGTGELFF
TRBD2	TRBV18	TRBJ2-2	NA	TGTGCCAGCTCGCCTACGGGAGGTCCGTACATCGGGGAGCTGTTTTTT	CASSPTGGPYIGELFF
TRBD2	TRBV25-1	TRBJ2-3	NA	TGTGCCAGCAGTTGGACTAGCGGGAGTGCAGATACGCAGTATTTT	CASSWTSGSADTQYF
NA	TRBV15	TRBJ2-5	few	TGTGCCACCAGCAGAGGGTACCAAGAGACCCAGTACTTC	CATSRGYQETQYF
TRBD1	TRBV7-9	TRBJ1-2	NA	TGTGCCAGCAGCCCGAGGGGACAGGGGGCTTTATCTGCCTCTAACTATGGCTACACCTTC	CASSPRGQGALSASNYGYTF
NA	TRBV2	TRBJ2-7	few	TGTGCCAGCAGGGAGGATGCTTATTACGAGCAGTACTTC	CASREDAYYEQYF
TRBD1	TRBV7-9	TRBJ2-4	NA	TGTGCCAGCAGCCCCCGCGACAGGGTAAACATTCAGTACTTC	CASSPRDRVNIQYF
NA	TRBV5-1	TRBJ2-5	many	TGCGCCAGCAGCTTGGGTGCCAGGGGCCAAGAGACCCAGTACTTC	CASSLGARGQETQYF
NA	TRBV10-3	TRBJ2-3	NA	TGTGCCATCACTAGCACAGATACGCAGTATTTT	CAITSTDTQYF
NA	TRBV27	TRBJ2-1	NA	TGTGCCAGCAGTTTAGGGCGGCAAATATCCTACAATGAGCAGTTCTTC	CASSLGRQISYNEQFF
NA	TRBV6-6	TRBJ1-1	NA	TGTGCCAGCAGTTACGTGAGGGAGGGGGACACTGAAGCTTTCTTT	CASSYVREGDTEAFF
NA	TRBV7-9	TRBJ2-7	NA	TGTGCCAGCAGCTTAGCAACCCCGGCCGGTACCTACGAGCAGTACTTC	CASSLATPAGTYEQYF
NA	TRBV5-4	TRBJ2-1	NA	TGTGCCAGCAGCGTGGGACTCGCTCGGGGGATTAGTGAGCAGTTCTTC	CASSVGLARGISEQFF
NA	TRBV6-6	TRBJ2-7	NA	TGTGCCAGCTGTTACGGTGGGGTTGTCCGGTACGAGCAGTACTTC	CASCYGGVVRYEQYF
TRBD1	TRBV19	TRBJ2-7	NA	TGTGCCGGTAGTGCGGACAGGGCATATCGCTCCTACGAGCAGTACTTC	CAGSADRAYRSYEQYF
NA	TRBV6-2/TRBV6-3	TRBJ2-1	NA	TGTGCCAGCAGTTACCCCAGGGATTACAATGAGCAGTTCTTC	CASSYPRDYNEQFF
NA	TRBV18	TRBJ2-7	many	TGTGCCAGCTCACCCCAGGGGCGAAGCTACGAGCAGTACTTC	CASSPQGRSYEQYF
NA	TRBV20-1	TRBJ2-3	NA	TGCAGTGCTAGAGATTATGATACGCAGTATTTT	CSARDYDTQYF
NA	TRBV6-2/TRBV6-3	TRBJ2-7	few	TGTGCCAGCACAACACTTGTGGGGCACGAGCAGTACTTC	CASTTLVGHEQYF
NA	TRBV5-5	TRBJ2-5	few	TGTGCCAGCAGCCCCCCGTCGGGGAGAGAGACCCAGTACTTC	CASSPPSGRETQYF
NA	TRBV20-1	TRBJ2-1	NA	TGCAGTGCCCTTCTAAGAGGTCGCGATGAGCAGTTCTTC	CSALLRGRDEQFF
NA	TRBV12-3/TRBV12-4	TRBJ2-5	NA	TGTGCCAGCAGTTTGACGGCTTCATTGGAGACCCAGTACTTC	CASSLTASLETQYF